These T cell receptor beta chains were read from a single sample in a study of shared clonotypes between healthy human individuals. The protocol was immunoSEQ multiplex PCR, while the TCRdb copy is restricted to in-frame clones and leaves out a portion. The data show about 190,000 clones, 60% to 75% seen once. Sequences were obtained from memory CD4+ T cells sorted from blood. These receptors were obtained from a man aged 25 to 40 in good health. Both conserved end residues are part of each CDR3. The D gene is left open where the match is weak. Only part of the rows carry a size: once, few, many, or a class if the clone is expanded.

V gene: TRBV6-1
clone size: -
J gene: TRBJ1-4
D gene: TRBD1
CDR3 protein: CASIRGGQGEKLFF
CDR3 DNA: TGTGCCAGCATCCGCGGGGGACAGGGGGAAAAACTGTTTTTT

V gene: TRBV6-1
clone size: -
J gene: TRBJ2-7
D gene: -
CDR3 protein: CASSQEGYEQYF
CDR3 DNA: TGTGCCAGCAGTCAGGAGGGTTACGAGCAGTACTTC

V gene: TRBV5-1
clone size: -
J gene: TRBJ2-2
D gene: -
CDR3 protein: CASSLAGRGGTGELFF
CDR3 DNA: TGCGCCAGCAGCTTGGCCGGAAGGGGAGGCACCGGGGAGCTGTTTTTT

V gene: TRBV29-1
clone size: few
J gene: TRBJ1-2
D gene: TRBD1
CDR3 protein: CSGTGQDYGYTF
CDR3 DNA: TGCAGCGGTACAGGACAGGACTATGGCTACACCTTC

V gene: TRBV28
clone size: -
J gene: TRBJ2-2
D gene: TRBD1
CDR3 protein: CASSTLGTGETGELFF
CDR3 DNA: TGTGCCAGCAGTACCCTCGGGACAGGGGAGACCGGGGAGCTGTTTTTT

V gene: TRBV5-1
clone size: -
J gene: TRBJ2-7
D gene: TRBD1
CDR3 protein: CASSSVPGQGLISYEQYF
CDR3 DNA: TGCGCCAGCAGCTCCGTCCCGGGACAGGGGCTTATCTCCTACGAGCAGTACTTC

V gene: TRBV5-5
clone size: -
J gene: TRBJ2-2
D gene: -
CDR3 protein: CASSPNVVNPGELFF
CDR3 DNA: TGTGCCAGCAGTCCAAATGTGGTAAACCCCGGGGAGCTGTTTTTT

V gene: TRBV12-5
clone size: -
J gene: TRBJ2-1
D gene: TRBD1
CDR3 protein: CASGFGTASYNEQFF
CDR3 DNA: TGTGCTAGTGGTTTTGGGACAGCTTCCTACAATGAGCAGTTCTTC

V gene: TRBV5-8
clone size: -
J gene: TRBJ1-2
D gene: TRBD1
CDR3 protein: CASSLGTEANYGYTF
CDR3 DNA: TGTGCCAGCAGCTTAGGGACAGAAGCTAACTATGGCTACACCTTC

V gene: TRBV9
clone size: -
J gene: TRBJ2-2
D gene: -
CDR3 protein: CASSPSIVSGAGELFF
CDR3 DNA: TGTGCCAGCAGCCCGAGTATAGTAAGTGGTGCCGGGGAGCTGTTTTTT

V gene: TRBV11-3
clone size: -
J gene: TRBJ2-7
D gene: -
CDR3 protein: CASSTGPIIYEQYF
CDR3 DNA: TGTGCCAGCAGCACGGGACCGATCATCTACGAGCAGTACTTC

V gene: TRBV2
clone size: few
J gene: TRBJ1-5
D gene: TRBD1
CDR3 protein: CASNRQGADESNQPQHF
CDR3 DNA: TGTGCCAGCAACAGACAGGGGGCTGACGAGAGCAATCAGCCCCAGCATTTT

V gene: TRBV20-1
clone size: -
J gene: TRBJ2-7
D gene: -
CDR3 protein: CSASKGVEQYF
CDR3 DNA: TGCAGTGCTAGTAAGGGGGTCGAGCAGTACTTC

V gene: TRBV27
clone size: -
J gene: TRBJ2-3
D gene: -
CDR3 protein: CASSPGTDTQYF
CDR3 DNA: TGTGCCAGCAGTCCGGGCACAGATACGCAGTATTTT

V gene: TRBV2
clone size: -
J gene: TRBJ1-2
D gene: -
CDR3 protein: CASSTERRGGGYTF
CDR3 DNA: TGTGCCAGCAGTACGGAGCGCCGGGGGGGTGGCTACACCTTC

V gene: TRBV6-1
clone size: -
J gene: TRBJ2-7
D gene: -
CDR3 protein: CASSTRESVNEQYF
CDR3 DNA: TGTGCCAGCAGTACTAGAGAGTCGGTTAACGAGCAGTACTTC

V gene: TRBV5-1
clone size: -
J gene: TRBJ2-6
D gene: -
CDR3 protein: CASSLEGSISGANVLTF
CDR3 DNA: TGCGCCAGCAGCTTGGAAGGAAGTATCTCTGGGGCCAACGTCCTGACTTTC

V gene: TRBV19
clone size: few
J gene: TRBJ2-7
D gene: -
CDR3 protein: CASRLTGSSYEQYF
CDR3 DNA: TGTGCCAGTAGACTGACAGGAAGCTCCTACGAGCAGTACTTC

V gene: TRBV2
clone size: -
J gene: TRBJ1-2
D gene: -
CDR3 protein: CASSGEFPDGYTF
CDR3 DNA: TGTGCCAGCAGTGGCGAGTTCCCGGACGGCTACACCTTC

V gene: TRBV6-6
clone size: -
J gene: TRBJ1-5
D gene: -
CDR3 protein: CASRPVRGSNQPQHF
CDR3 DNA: TGTGCCAGCAGACCCGTTAGGGGGAGCAATCAGCCCCAGCATTTT

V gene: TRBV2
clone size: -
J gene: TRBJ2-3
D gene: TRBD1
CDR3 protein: CASSEQGGGTDTQYF
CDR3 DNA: TGTGCCAGCAGTGAACAAGGGGGCGGGACAGATACGCAGTATTTT

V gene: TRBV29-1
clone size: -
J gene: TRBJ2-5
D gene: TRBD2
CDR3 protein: CSVDWVASGSLETQYF
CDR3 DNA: TGCAGCGTTGATTGGGTTGCCAGCGGGAGCCTAGAGACCCAGTACTTC

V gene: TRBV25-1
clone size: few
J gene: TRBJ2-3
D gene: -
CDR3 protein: CASSTVDYTDTQYF
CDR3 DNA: TGTGCCAGCAGTACGGTGGATTACACAGATACGCAGTATTTT

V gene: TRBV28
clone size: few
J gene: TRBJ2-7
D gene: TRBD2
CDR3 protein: CASTRTSGTYEQYF
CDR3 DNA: TGTGCCAGCACGCGGACTAGCGGGACTTACGAGCAGTACTTC

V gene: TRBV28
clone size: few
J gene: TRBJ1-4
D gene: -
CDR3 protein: CASSKGSNEKLFF
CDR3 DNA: TGTGCCAGCAGTAAAGGGTCTAATGAAAAACTGTTTTTT

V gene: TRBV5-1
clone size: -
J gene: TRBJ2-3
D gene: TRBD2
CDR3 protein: CASSPSGTSGSTDTQYF
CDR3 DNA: TGCGCCAGCAGCCCCTCGGGGACTAGCGGGAGCACAGATACGCAGTATTTT

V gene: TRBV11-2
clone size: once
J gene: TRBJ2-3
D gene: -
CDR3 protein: CASRTGRTTDTQYF
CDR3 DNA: TGTGCCAGCAGAACGGGACGGACGACAGATACGCAGTATTTT

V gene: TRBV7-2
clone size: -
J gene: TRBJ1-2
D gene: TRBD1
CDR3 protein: CASSGATGGADGYTF
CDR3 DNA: TGTGCCAGCAGTGGGGCGACAGGGGGCGCCGATGGCTACACCTTC

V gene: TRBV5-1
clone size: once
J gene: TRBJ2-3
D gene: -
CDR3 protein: CASSLRGTLTDTQYF
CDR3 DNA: TGCGCCAGCAGCTTGCGGGGGACATTGACAGATACGCAGTATTTT

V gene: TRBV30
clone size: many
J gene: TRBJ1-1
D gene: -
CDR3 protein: CAWSVPGGPSFF
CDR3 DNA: TGTGCCTGGAGTGTACCCGGGGGGCCGTCTTTCTTT

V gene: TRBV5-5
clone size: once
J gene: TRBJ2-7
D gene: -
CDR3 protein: CASRSWGVGTYEQYF
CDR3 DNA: TGTGCCAGCAGGAGCTGGGGGGTTGGAACCTACGAGCAGTACTTC

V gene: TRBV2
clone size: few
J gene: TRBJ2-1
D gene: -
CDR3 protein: CASKRGGNNEQFF
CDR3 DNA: TGTGCCAGCAAAAGGGGCGGAAACAATGAGCAGTTCTTC

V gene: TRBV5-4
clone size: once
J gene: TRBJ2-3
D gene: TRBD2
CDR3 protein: CASSTGGLSSTDTQYF
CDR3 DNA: TGTGCCAGCAGCACGGGAGGGCTTTCTAGCACAGATACGCAGTATTTT

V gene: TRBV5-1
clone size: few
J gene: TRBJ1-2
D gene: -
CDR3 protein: CASSLDPIQGYTF
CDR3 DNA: TGCGCCAGCAGCTTGGACCCGATCCAGGGCTACACCTTC

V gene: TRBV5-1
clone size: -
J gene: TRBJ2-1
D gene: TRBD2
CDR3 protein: CASSPPVAGGGNEQFF
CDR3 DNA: TGCGCCAGCAGCCCCCCCGTAGCGGGAGGCGGCAATGAGCAGTTCTTC

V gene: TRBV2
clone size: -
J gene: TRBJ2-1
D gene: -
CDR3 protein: CASTGAGRGNEQFF
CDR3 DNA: TGTGCCAGTACGGGGGCGGGCAGGGGCAATGAGCAGTTCTTC

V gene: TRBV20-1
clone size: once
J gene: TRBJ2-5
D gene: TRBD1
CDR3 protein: CSVRGQKTQYF
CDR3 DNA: TGCAGTGTCAGGGGGCAGAAGACCCAGTACTTC

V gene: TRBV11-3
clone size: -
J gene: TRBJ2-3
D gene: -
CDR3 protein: CASSPGGGHTDTQYF
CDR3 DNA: TGTGCCAGCAGCCCGGGGGGCGGGCACACAGATACGCAGTATTTT

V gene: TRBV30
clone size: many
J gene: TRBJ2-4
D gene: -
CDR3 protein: CAWSVGNIQYF
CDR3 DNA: TGTGCCTGGAGTGTAGGGAACATTCAGTACTTC